What follows is one TCR beta chain and its context. Its recognized antigen is unknown. Base qualities are not at hand, and no much larger clone is one base apart. The data belong to a study of T cell responses to AZD1222 COVID-19 vaccine (dated by TCRdb to the early 2020s). As for the study more broadly: Because spike-specific TCR depth and breadth did not differ between the two schedules, AZD1222 recipients who got a second dose at roughly 4 weeks were pooled with those who got a second dose at roughly 12 weeks. TCR sequencing covered roughly 230 trial participants: 207 given two doses of AZD1222 and 26 given two doses of MenACWY control vaccine. Enrollment into the trials was organized by age into subgroups of 18-55, 56-69 and 70-plus years, and those subgroups contained roughly 140, 27 and 60 TCR-sequenced participants, respectively. On the study overall, not on this receptor specifically: Reportedly, almost half of the unique spike-specific TCRs recognized epitopes lying outside the regions that are mutated in the B.1.351 and B.1.1.7 variants. Conclusions about previously exposed vaccinees are limited because only six or seven AZD1222 recipients were SARS-CoV-2 seropositive at baseline. The vaccine-associated CD4 TCRs covered the entire spike protein, and the dominant responses fell in regions 160-218 and 743-854. In the small 56-69-year group, the increase in depth fell short of significance, most likely because of low power. A significant rise in spike-specific TCR breadth and depth was observed after two AZD1222 doses relative to day 0 and relative to MenACWY recipients. Because no samples from the day 14 peak response were available, repertoires could be characterized only after the peak T cell response. Most participants were white British and females outnumbered males, and the authors suggested that clonal diversity may have been underestimated.

This specimen's time point label, interpreted: baseline before first vaccination. The vaccinee samples were drawn from two UK trials, COV001 and COV002, one of which was a single-blind randomized controlled phase 2/3 trial testing AZD1222 (ChAdOx1 nCoV-19) in healthy adults. Trial participant PBMC samples were collected at day 0 and day 28 after the second dose for TCRbeta chain sequencing. The CDR3 regions of human TCRbeta chains were subjected to immunosequencing. In the source study's methods: Repertoire TCRs were checked for matches against a reference library of SARS-CoV-2-specific TCRs that had been generated using the MIRA antigen-specificity platform. Breadth was defined as the fraction of unique TCRs that were SARS-CoV-2-associated, and depth was defined as the fraction of total T cells that were SARS-CoV-2-associated. Using the MIRA data, every spike-specific TCR was mapped to the spike region that the TCR reacted to and assigned to either a CD4 or a CD8 class. Log10-transformed breadth and depth values were compared by one-way ANOVA with Sidak's multiple comparisons tests. TCRdb obtained this table from immuneACCESS and retained in-frame rearrangements with V and J assigned. These tables miss some clones; where compared with another copy, unresolved V genes account for less than half of the shortfall, and the remainder is unexplained. V and J calls and clone size come straight from that table; D and trimming were deduced from the DNA. The sample table records about 180,000 clones; 90% of these occur just once. Of the sample, roughly 2.8% falls within the top ten clones.

From the germline V gene (reference sequence), CDR1 is LNHDA and CDR2 is SQIVND. Reading from cysteine to phenylalanine, the CDR3 counts 14 amino acids. Kept here is only the CDR3 DNA, which spans 42 bases and is read in frame from base 1. V is cut by 4 bases and J by 6 bases, and the space between the germline ends is 15 bases. The sample in question was peripheral blood, obtained on day 0 of AZD1222 vaccination. The receptor's source is an adult in good health. Rearrangement joined TRBV19 to TRBJ1-1; a weak D assignment points to TRBD1 (6 bases agree). The nucleotide sequence is given as TGTGCCAGTAGTAAGGACAGTAAGGTGGCTGAAGCTTTCTTT. The translation is CASSKDSKVAEAFF.